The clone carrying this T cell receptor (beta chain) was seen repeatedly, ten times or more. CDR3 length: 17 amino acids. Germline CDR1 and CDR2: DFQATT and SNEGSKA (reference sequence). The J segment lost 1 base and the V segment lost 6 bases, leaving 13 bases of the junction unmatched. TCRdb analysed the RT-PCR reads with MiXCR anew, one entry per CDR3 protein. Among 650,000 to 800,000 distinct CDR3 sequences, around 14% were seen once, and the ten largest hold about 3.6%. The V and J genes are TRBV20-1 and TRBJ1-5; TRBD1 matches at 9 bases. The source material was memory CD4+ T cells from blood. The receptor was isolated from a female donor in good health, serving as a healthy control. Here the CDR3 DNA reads TGCAGTGCCACCGGGCAGACAGGGGGGGCCAGCAATCAGCCCCAGCATTTT. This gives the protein CSATGQTGGASNQPQHF.